This note documents a single T cell receptor beta chain sequence. TCRdb keeps only in-frame clones here, not all; method: immunoSEQ multiplex PCR. There are about 20,000 clones in the sample; more than 80% occur only once, and 10% to 15% lies in the top ten. V shed 3 bases and J shed 3 bases, with 27 bases lying between them. The germline V gene has CDR1 SNHLY and CDR2 FYNNEI. This CDR3 region has 19 residues. This sample was included in a study of T cell clones after liver transplantation. Study-level information: TCRbeta sequencing after a pre-transplant mixed lymphocyte reaction identified graft-donor-reactive clones, later tracked in post-transplant blood.

V is TRBV2 and J is TRBJ2-7; D possibly matches TRBD1 or TRBD2 (8 bases each). The sequences come from CD8+ T cells from blood, collected around 45 months after liver transplant. The receptor was derived from a human patient who received a liver transplant. The T cells may partly be graft donor cells. The CDR3 sequence: CASSEVSQGETSDFYEQYF. The CDR3 DNA reads TGTGCCAGCAGTGAGGTTTCACAGGGGGAGACTAGCGACTTCTACGAGCAGTACTTC. Full variable domain (remainder filled in from reference TRBV2 and TRBJ2-7): EPEVTQTPSHQVTQMGQEVILRCVPISNHLYFYWYRQILGQKVEFLVSFYNNEISEKSEIFDDQFSVERPDGSNFTLKIRSTKLEDSAMYFCASSEVSQGETSDFYEQYFGPGTRLTVT.